This TCR beta chain stems from a study of T-cell reconstitution after alpha-beta-depleted transplantation in children. This clonotype was observed at least ten times. A TCRbeta library incorporating unique molecular identifiers was prepared. TCRdb re-analysed the PCR reads in MiXCR, keeping a single row per CDR3 protein. The data contain 700,000 or so distinct CDR3 sequences, about an eighth of them singletons. CDR1 is SQVTM, CDR2 ANQGSEA, per germline. V was clipped by 3 bases and J by 8 bases; unmatched bases: 8. The CDR3 has 13 residues. This clonotype was obtained from a girl aged 2 to 9 with congenital amegakaryocytic thrombocytopenia, due to receive a stem cell transplant. The sequences come from PBMCs, collected before TCRalphabeta/CD19-depleted stem cell transplant. This chain uses TRBV29-1 with TRBJ1-2; 8 nucleotides agree with TRBD1. The DNA for the CDR3 is TGCAGCGTTGATAAAGACAGGGGACGAGGCTACACCTTC. The encoded protein is CSVDKDRGRGYTF.